This record covers a single T cell receptor (beta chain). This sample was taken from a study of blood T cell repertoires in COVID-19. Overall study: The origin of the acute and convalescent COVID-19 samples was the United States, Italy and Spain.

Some clones are missing from TCRdb's copy, which holds only in-frame ones; the method was immunoSEQ multiplex PCR. The sample records about 170,000 clones, approximately 91% being singletons. Germline CDR1 is MNHEY and CDR2 is SMNVEV (reference sequence). CDR3 length equals 13 residues. The V gene lost 5 bases and the J gene lost 7 bases, with 14 bases spanning the gap. The study drew participants aged roughly 18 to 89 years from 20 to 30 US areas. Participant-reported clinical history was the basis for cohort assignment. Recovery among Cohort 3 donors was established by two negative PCRs, clearance, or symptom resolution.

This sequence was found in a woman aged 18-30 years who had recovered from COVID-19. The specimen sequenced was PBMCs or T cells enriched from blood (not recorded which). The chain links TRBV27 to TRBJ2-5; maybe TRBD2 (6 bases). CDR3 sequence (DNA): TGTGCCAGCAGTCCGACGGAGGGCCCGACCCAGTACTTC. It translates to CASSPTEGPTQYF.